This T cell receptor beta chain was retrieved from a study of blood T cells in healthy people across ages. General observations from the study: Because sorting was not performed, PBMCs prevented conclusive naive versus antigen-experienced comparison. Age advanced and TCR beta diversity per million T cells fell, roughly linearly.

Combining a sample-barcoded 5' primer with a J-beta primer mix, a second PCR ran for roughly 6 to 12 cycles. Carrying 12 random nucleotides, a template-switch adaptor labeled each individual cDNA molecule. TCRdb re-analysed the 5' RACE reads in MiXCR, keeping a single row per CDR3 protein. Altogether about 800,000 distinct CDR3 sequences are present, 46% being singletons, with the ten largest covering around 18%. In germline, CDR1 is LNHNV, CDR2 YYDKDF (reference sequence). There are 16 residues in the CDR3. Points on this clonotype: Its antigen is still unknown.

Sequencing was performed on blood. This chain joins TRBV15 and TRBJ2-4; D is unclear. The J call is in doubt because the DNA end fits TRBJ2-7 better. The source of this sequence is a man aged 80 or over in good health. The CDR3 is CATSRADRSHRPEQYF. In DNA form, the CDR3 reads TGTGCCACCAGCAGAGCCGATAGGTCCCATCGACCCGAGCAGTACTTC.